These 21 T cell receptor beta chains came from one sample sequenced in a study of blood T cell repertoires in COVID-19 (dated by TCRdb to about 2020). The library relied on the immunoSEQ multiplex PCR assay. TCRdb provides this immuneACCESS table in a form limited to in-frame rearrangements. Some clones are lacking; in checked studies, under half of them reflect an unresolved V gene, and why the rest are absent is not known. This sample holds fewer than 200,000 clones; 70% to 90% were observed only once. The top ten hold roughly 2.5% of the sample. The sequencing input was peripheral blood. These receptors were obtained from a man aged 40-55 years with active or convalescent COVID-19.

This clone appeared once. The chain is built from TRBV6-4 and TRBJ1-2, with TRBD1 identical over 8 bases. V trimming: 3 bases; J trimming: 7 bases; junction bases outside the gene matches: 10. The germline CDR1 and CDR2 sequences are MRHNA and SNTAGT. This CDR3 contains 15 residues. CDR3 region: CASSEDRGLIGGYTF. As DNA, the CDR3 is TGTGCCAGCAGTGAAGACAGGGGACTGATCGGTGGCTACACCTTC.

The chain uses TRBV18 and TRBJ1-2; possibly TRBD1 for D (5 bases). Germline V CDR1 and CDR2: KGHSH, LQKENI. The V and J ends lost 3 bases and 4 bases respectively, with 9 bases between them. The CDR3 is 13 amino acids. The CDR3 reads CASSPTAFYGYTF. In DNA form, the CDR3 reads TGTGCCAGCTCACCGACAGCTTTCTATGGCTACACCTTC.

V usage is TRBV6-1 and J usage is TRBJ1-4, with D possibly matching TRBD1 (5 bases). V was trimmed by 2 bases and J by 5 bases, leaving 9 bases between them. This CDR3 has 14 amino acids. Germline V gene sequence: CDR1 MNHNS, CDR2 SASEGT. The CDR3 spells CASSEWAGNEKLFF. CDR3 in DNA: TGTGCCAGCAGTGAATGGGCAGGGAATGAAAAACTGTTTTTT.

The rearrangement joins TRBV28 to TRBJ1-1; 8 bases map to TRBD1. Trimming at V came to 5 bases and at J to 1 base, leaving 3 bases not matched to a gene. This CDR3 has 14 amino acids. Germline CDR1 is MDHEN and CDR2 is SYDVKM. The CDR3 reads CASSPGQANTEAFF. CDR3 DNA sequence: TGTGCCAGCAGTCCGGGACAGGCGAACACTGAAGCTTTCTTT. Together with reference TRBV28 and TRBJ1-1, the CDR3 gives the full variable domain: DVKVTQSSRYLVKRTGEKVFLECVQDMDHENMFWYRQDPGLGLRLIYFSYDVKMKEKGDIPEGYSVSREKKERFSLILESASTNQTSMYLCASSPGQANTEAFFGQGTRLTVV.

This clone has more than one count but fewer than ten. The rearrangement links TRBV4-1 to TRBJ1-2, with D possibly matching TRBD1 (6 bases). Trimming stripped 4 bases from V and 5 bases from J, with 17 bases between. The CDR3 loop spans 15 amino acids. The germline V gene has CDR1 MGHRA and CDR2 YSYEKL. The CDR3 sequence: CASSLLYRERYGYTF. DNA for the CDR3: TGCGCCAGCAGCCTCCTATACAGGGAGCGGTATGGCTACACCTTC.

The V gene is TRBV4-1, the J gene TRBJ2-5; the D gene is possibly TRBD2 (6 bases). The CDR3 is made up of 14 amino acids. Trimming removed 1 base at V and 4 bases at J, with 10 bases between. CDR1 is MGHRA, CDR2 YSYEKL, per germline. CDR3 DNA: TGCGCCAGCAGCCAAGCGGGGGTTGGAGAGACCCAGTACTTC. This gives the protein CASSQAGVGETQYF.

The rearrangement links TRBV30 to TRBJ1-1, with TRBD1 as a possible D gene (6 bases). V was pared by 1 base and J by 4 bases, with 10 bases between. The CDR3 runs to 13 residues. Germline V gene data show CDR1 as GTSNPN and CDR2 as SVGIG (reference sequence). The CDR3 reads CAWSDQGLTEAFF. For the CDR3, the DNA is TGTGCCTGGAGTGACCAGGGGCTCACTGAAGCTTTCTTT.

This chain uses TRBV10-3 with TRBJ1-2, with D maybe TRBD1 (5 bases). V lost 3 bases to trimming and J lost 4 bases, with 21 bases between them. The CDR3 length is 17 residues. Germline CDR1 reads ENHRY; CDR2 reads SYGVKD. The CDR3: CAISDPARGGMSYGYTF. The CDR3 coding sequence is TGTGCCATCAGTGACCCCGCGCGGGGGGGGATGAGCTATGGCTACACCTTC.

This clone was counted a single time. The rearrangement links TRBV5-6 to TRBJ2-7; possible D gene TRBD2, 6 bases. The CDR3 has 14 residues. V was pared by 4 bases and J by 1 base, with 12 bases between. From germline, CDR1 is SGHDT and CDR2 YYEEEE. CDR3 in amino acids: CASSVPGDSYEQYF. The CDR3 DNA follows: TGTGCCAGCAGCGTGCCGGGGGATTCCTACGAGCAGTACTTC. The full variable domain, in which reference TRBV5-6 and TRBJ2-7 provide the parts outside the CDR3, is DAGVTQSPTHLIKTRGQQVTLRCSPKSGHDTVSWYQQALGQGPQFIFQYYEEEERQRGNFPDRFSGHQFPNYSSELNVNALLLGDSALYLCASSVPGDSYEQYFGPGTRLTVT.

This sequence joins TRBV5-1 and TRBJ2-2; TRBD1 might be the D (6 bases). Germline V gene data show CDR1 as SGHRS and CDR2 as YFSETQ. V lost 3 bases, J lost 8 bases, and 11 bases lay in between. The CDR3 has 13 amino acids. The CDR3 loop reads CASSSQGLGELFF. The CDR3 DNA reads TGCGCCAGCAGCTCACAGGGTTTAGGGGAGCTGTTTTTT.

The chain uses TRBV11-2 and TRBJ1-1, with D possibly TRBD1 on 6 matching bases. CDR3 length equals 15 residues. From germline, CDR1 is SGHAT and CDR2 FQNNGV. V lost 6 bases and J lost 11, with 25 bases in between. CDR3 sequence (DNA): TGTGCCAGCAGTCCTATTTGGGGGCGGCTGAGTAGTGCTTTCTTT. Protein product: CASSPIWGRLSSAFF.

The chain links TRBV2 to TRBJ1-6; no definite D call. CDR1 and CDR2 from the germline V gene are SNHLY and FYNNEI. The CDR3 totals 13 residues. V gave up 0 bases and J gave up 11 bases, with 8 bases separating them. Written as DNA, the CDR3 is TGTGCCAGCAGTGAAGCGTGGCGGGCACCCCTCCACTTT. Translating gives CASSEAWRAPLHF.

In its sample, this clone was seen a few times. The DNA of the CDR3 is TGTGCCAGTAATGAGGGGGCGCGGAATCAGCCCCAGCATTTT. Translated: CASNEGARNQPQHF. The J gene is TRBJ1-5, the V gene TRBV19; 7 bases are a match to TRBD1. Looked up from germline, CDR1 is LNHDA and CDR2 is SQIVND (reference sequence). This CDR3 region has 14 residues. With V trimmed by 7 bases and J by 4 bases, 7 bases remained unmatched.

This clone was counted a few times. The gene calls are TRBV4-2 and TRBJ1-1, with a tentative D call TRBD1 (6 bases). Germline-derived CDR1 and CDR2 are LGHNA and YNFKEQ. V lost 1 base to trimming and J lost 1 base, with 16 bases between them. This CDR3 is built from 17 residues. The CDR3 nucleotides read TGTGCCAGCAGCCAAGTTACCCGGACAGACACGAACACTGAAGCTTTCTTT. Its protein product is CASSQVTRTDTNTEAFF.

The chain uses TRBV11-2 and TRBJ2-1; the D gene is possibly TRBD2 (5 bases). Germline values: CDR1 SGHAT, CDR2 FQNNGV. With 2 bases removed from V and 5 bases from J, the gap between germline ends came to 19 bases. The CDR3 contains 17 residues. The CDR3 region has the DNA TGTGCCAGCAGCTTATCCACCTGGGTGGCAGCGGACAATGAGCAGTTCTTC. This encodes CASSLSTWVAADNEQFF. Full variable domain (remainder filled in from reference TRBV11-2 and TRBJ2-1): EAGVAQSPRYKIIEKRQSVAFWCNPISGHATLYWYQQILGQGPKLLIQFQNNGVVDDSQLPKDRFSAERLKGVDSTLKIQPAKLEDSAVYLCASSLSTWVAADNEQFFGPGTRLTVL.

The J gene is TRBJ2-7, the V gene TRBV16; TRBD1 matches at 8 bases. This CDR3 has 14 amino acids. CDR1 is KGHSY and CDR2 is FQNENV in the germline V gene. Unmatched junction bases numbered 8, after V lost 4 bases and J lost 6 bases. The CDR3: CASSPGQGKAEQYF. The CDR3 region has the DNA TGTGCCAGCAGCCCTGGACAGGGAAAGGCCGAGCAGTACTTC. The full variable domain, with the rest looked up from reference TRBV16 and TRBJ2-7, is GEEVAQTPKHLVRGEGQKAKLYCAPIKGHSYVFWYQQVLKNEFKFLISFQNENVFDETGMPKERFSAKCLPNSPCSLEIQATKLEDSAVYFCASSPGQGKAEQYFGPGTRLTVT.

The V gene is TRBV25-1, the J gene TRBJ1-4; TRBD1 matches at 8 bases. Germline loops: CDR1 MGHDK, CDR2 SYGVNS. This CDR3 is built from 16 residues. Trimming at V came to 2 bases and at J to 3 bases, leaving 5 bases not matched to a gene. CDR3 in amino acids: CASSEPDRGANEKLFF. In nucleotides, the CDR3 is TGTGCCAGCAGTGAACCCGACAGGGGCGCTAATGAAAAACTGTTTTTT.

V usage is TRBV10-1 and J usage is TRBJ2-3, with 11 bases that match TRBD2. Germline assignment: CDR1 WNHNN and CDR2 SYGVQD (reference sequence). V dropped 6 bases and J dropped 4; count of bases not matched to a gene: 6. CDR3 length: 15 residues. The DNA for the CDR3 is TGCGCCAGCAGCCCAGCTAGCGGGGGGCCAGATACGCAGTATTTT. Its protein product is CASSPASGGPDTQYF.

The chain links TRBV29-1 to TRBJ2-1; 10 nucleotides agree with TRBD1. There are 15 residues in the CDR3. Germline trimming cut 4 bases from V and 5 bases from J; bases unmatched to any gene: 8. In germline, CDR1 is SQVTM, CDR2 ANQGSEA. The CDR3: CSVVIRTGGDNEQFF. Here the CDR3 DNA reads TGCAGCGTTGTTATCCGGACAGGGGGAGACAATGAGCAGTTCTTC.

The gene calls are TRBV19 and TRBJ2-3; D ambiguous. V gave up 3 bases and J gave up 0 bases, with 10 bases separating them. CDR3 length: 15 amino acids. Germline CDR1 reads LNHDA; CDR2 reads SQIVND (reference sequence). Here the CDR3 reads CASSIGGPSTDTQYF. The CDR3 DNA sequence: TGTGCCAGTAGTATCGGCGGCCCGAGCACAGATACGCAGTATTTT. The whole variable domain, filled in from reference TRBV19 and TRBJ2-3, reads DGGITQSPKYLFRKEGQNVTLSCEQNLNHDAMYWYRQDPGQGLRLIYYSQIVNDFQKGDIAEGYSVSREKKESFPLTVTSAQKNPTAFYLCASSIGGPSTDTQYFGPGTRLTVL.

This clone was counted only a few times. This chain joins TRBV21-1 and TRBJ1-1. TRBV21-1 is described as a pseudogene. CDR3 length: 15 residues. The CDR3 DNA sequence: TGTGCCAGCAGCCCTCGGGGAGAGTTGAACACTGAAGCTTTCTTT. Amino acids: CASSPRGELNTEAFF.